The present T cell receptor beta chain was sequenced within a study of blood T cell repertoires in COVID-19. Methods used by the authors: Estimation of nucleated cell counts relied on the amplification of reference gene primers. The assay was immunoSEQ multiplex PCR, and TCRdb's table has in-frame clones only and misses some. V, J and clone size reflect that table, while D and trimming were determined from the DNA. The table includes approximately 54,000 clones, around nine tenths detected once. V dropped 6 bases and J dropped 0 bases, with 11 bases sitting between them. Per the germline V gene, CDR1 is KGHDR and CDR2 is SFDVKD. The CDR3 is 14 residues long.

The V gene is TRBV24-1, the J gene TRBJ2-7; no firm D call. The specimen sequenced was peripheral blood. The TCR sequence derives from a man aged 45-60 years with acute or convalescent COVID-19. The CDR3 spells CATSPGTSSYEQYF. The DNA for the CDR3 is TGTGCCACCAGTCCAGGCACTTCCTCCTACGAGCAGTACTTC.